This T cell receptor (beta chain) originates from a study of memory CD4+ T cells and cytomegalovirus serostatus. The sort gate was single viable CD3+CD4+CD8-CD45RO+ cells for memory CD4+ T cells. The CDR3 extends over 18 amino acids. V lost 0 bases, J lost 2 bases, and 14 bases lay in between. Germline CDR1 is LGHNA and CDR2 is YSLEER. Produced via immunoSEQ multiplex PCR; TCRdb's table is partial and in-frame only. The sample contains approximately 52,000 clones, 60% to 80% of which appear only once. Sequenced sample: memory CD4+ T cells from blood. The chain is built from TRBV4-3 and TRBJ2-6, with D perhaps matching TRBD1 (6 bases). The TCR sequence derives from an adult in good health and CMV-seronegative. In DNA, the CDR3 is TGCGCCAGCAGCCAAGATACCCTACAGGGACCTGGGGCCAACGTCCTGACTTTC. It encodes CASSQDTLQGPGANVLTF.